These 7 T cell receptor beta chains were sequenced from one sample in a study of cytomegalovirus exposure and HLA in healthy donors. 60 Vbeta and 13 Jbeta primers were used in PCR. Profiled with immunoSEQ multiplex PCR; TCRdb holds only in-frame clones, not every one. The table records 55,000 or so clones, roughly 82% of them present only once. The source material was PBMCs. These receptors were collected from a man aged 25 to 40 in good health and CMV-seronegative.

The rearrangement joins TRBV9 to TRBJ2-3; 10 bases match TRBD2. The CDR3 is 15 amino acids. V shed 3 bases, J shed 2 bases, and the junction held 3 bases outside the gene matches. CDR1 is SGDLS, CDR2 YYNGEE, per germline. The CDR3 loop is CASSGGLAITDTQYF. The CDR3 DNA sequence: TGTGCCAGCAGCGGGGGACTAGCGATCACAGATACGCAGTATTTT.

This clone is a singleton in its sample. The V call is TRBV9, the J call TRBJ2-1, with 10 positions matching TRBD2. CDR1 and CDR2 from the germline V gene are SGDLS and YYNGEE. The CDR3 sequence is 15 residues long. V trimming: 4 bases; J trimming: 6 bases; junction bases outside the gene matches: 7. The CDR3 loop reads CASSTSGGAFNEQFF. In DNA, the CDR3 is TGTGCCAGCAGCACCAGCGGGGGGGCCTTCAATGAGCAGTTCTTC.

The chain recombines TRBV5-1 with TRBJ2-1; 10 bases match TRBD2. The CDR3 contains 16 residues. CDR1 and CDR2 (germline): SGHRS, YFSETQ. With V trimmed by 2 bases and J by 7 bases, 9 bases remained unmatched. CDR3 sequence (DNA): TGCGCCAGCAGCTTTGGAAGCGGGGGGGCCTTAAATGAGCAGTTCTTC. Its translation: CASSFGSGGALNEQFF.

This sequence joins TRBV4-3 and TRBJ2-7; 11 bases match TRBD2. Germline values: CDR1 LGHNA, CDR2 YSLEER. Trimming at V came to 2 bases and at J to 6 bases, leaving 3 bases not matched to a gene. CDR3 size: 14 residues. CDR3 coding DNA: TGCGCCAGCAGCCAATTAGCGGGAGGGTTCGAGCAGTACTTC. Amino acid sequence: CASSQLAGGFEQYF.

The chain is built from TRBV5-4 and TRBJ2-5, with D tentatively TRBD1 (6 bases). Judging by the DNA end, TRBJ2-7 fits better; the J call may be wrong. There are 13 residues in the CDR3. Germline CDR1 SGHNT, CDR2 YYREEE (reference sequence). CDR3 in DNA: TGTGCCAGCAGCTTGCCAGGGGTCTACGAGCAGTACTTC. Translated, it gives CASSLPGVYEQYF.

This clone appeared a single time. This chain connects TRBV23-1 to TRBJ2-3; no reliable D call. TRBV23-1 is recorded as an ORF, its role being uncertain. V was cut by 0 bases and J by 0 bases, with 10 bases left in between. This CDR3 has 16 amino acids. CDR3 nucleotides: TGCGCCAGCAGTCAATCGCGGCAGTCTAGCACAGATACGCAGTATTTT. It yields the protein CASSQSRQSSTDTQYF.

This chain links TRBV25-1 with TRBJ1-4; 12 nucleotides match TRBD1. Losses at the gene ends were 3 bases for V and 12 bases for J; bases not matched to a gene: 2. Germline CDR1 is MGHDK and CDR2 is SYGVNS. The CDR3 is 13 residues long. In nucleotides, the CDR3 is TGTGCCAGCAGTGATGGGGACAGGGGGCAACTGTTTTTT. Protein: CASSDGDRGQLFF.